This TCR beta chain was observed in a study of monozygotic twins with inflammatory bowel disease. Overall study results and limits: The authors found no support for a single strong IBD-associated signal or clonotype.

During cDNA synthesis, UMIs that each contained a 6-nucleotide sample barcode were added by means of template switching. TCRdb reanalyzed the 5' RACE reads and collapses them to one entry per CDR3 protein, without DNA. The repertoire table contains about 330,000 distinct CDR3 sequences. The germline V gene encodes CDR1 SGHAT and CDR2 FQNNGV. The CDR3 is 16 amino acids. Whole-blood total RNA was extracted without T cell sorting. A word on this clonotype: Its target is not known.

This clonotype was obtained from a human donor with ulcerative colitis or Crohn's disease, or a healthy co-twin of an affected twin (not recorded which). The chain uses TRBV11-2 and TRBJ2-7; TCRdb calls TRBD2, which cannot be checked without DNA. The source material was blood. The CDR3 sequence: CASSLRGGFSSYEQYF.